This T cell receptor beta chain derives from a study of T cell responses to AZD1222 COVID-19 vaccine (dated by TCRdb to the early 2020s). A note on the overall study: AZD1222 recipients with second doses at about 4 weeks or about 12 weeks were pooled, because spike-specific TCR depth and breadth did not differ between schedules. A total of about 230 trial participants underwent TCR sequencing, of whom 207 received two doses of AZD1222 and some 25 received two doses of the MenACWY control vaccine. Trial participants were enrolled by age into 18-55, 56-69 and 70-plus year subgroups, with 148, 28 and 57 TCR-sequenced participants respectively.

Points the paper makes about the study in general: Spike-specific TCR breadth and depth rose significantly after two AZD1222 doses compared with day 0 and with MenACWY recipients. Because no samples from the day 14 peak response were available, repertoires could be characterized only after the peak T cell response. The vaccine-associated CD4 TCRs covered the entire spike protein, and the dominant responses fell in regions 160-218 and 743-854. Epitopes outside the regions mutated in the B.1.351 and B.1.1.7 variants were reportedly recognized by nearly half of the unique spike-specific TCRs. Conclusions about previously exposed vaccinees were limited because only a handful of AZD1222 recipients were SARS-CoV-2 seropositive at baseline. In the small 56-69-year group, the increase in depth fell short of significance, most likely because of low power. Most participants were white British and females outnumbered males, and the authors suggested that clonal diversity may have been underestimated.

Germline trimming: 5 bases from V, 3 bases from J; junction bases outside gene matches: 2. From its cysteine to its phenylalanine, the CDR3 spans 13 amino acids. The DNA shown is the 39-base CDR3, in frame from base 1. CDR1 is given as MNHEY and CDR2 as SVGAGI, both from the germline V gene. The CDR3 regions of human TCRbeta chains were analyzed by immunosequencing. In the paper's pipeline: Repertoire TCRs were matched against a reference library of SARS-CoV-2-specific TCRs generated with the MIRA antigen-specificity platform. Breadth was defined as the fraction of unique TCRs that were SARS-CoV-2-associated. Depth was defined as the fraction of total T cells that were SARS-CoV-2-associated. Using the MIRA data, every spike-specific TCR was mapped to the spike region that the TCR reacted to and assigned to either a CD4 or a CD8 class. Log10-transformed breadth and depth values were compared by one-way ANOVA with Sidak's multiple comparisons tests. In its TCRdb copy, this immuneACCESS table keeps in-frame sequences only and misses some clones. Where compared with another copy, unresolved V genes explain less than half of these, and the others have no known cause. Clonal size and the V and J genes are those of that table, whereas D and trimming came from the DNA. The sample table contains roughly 120,000 clones; only one count was recorded for around 92% of them. The top ten clones comprise 11% to 15% of the sample.

This clone occurred once. Its antigen is still unknown. It has no much larger one-base neighbor in the sample; base qualities were not kept. Explained via the paper, the time point label denotes: baseline before first vaccination. The vaccinee samples were drawn from two UK trials, COV001 and COV002, one of which was a single-blind randomized controlled phase 2/3 trial testing AZD1222 (ChAdOx1 nCoV-19) in healthy adults. For TCRbeta chain sequencing, PBMC samples were collected from trial participants at day 0 and at day 28 after the second dose. The TCR comes from an adult in good health. The sequencing used peripheral blood, collected on day 0 of AZD1222 vaccination. This chain is built from TRBV6-5 and TRBJ1-2, with 8 middle bases fitting TRBD1. The nucleotides are TGTGCCAGCAGTCAGGGGGCTGACTATGGCTACACCTTC. Its product reads: CASSQGADYGYTF.